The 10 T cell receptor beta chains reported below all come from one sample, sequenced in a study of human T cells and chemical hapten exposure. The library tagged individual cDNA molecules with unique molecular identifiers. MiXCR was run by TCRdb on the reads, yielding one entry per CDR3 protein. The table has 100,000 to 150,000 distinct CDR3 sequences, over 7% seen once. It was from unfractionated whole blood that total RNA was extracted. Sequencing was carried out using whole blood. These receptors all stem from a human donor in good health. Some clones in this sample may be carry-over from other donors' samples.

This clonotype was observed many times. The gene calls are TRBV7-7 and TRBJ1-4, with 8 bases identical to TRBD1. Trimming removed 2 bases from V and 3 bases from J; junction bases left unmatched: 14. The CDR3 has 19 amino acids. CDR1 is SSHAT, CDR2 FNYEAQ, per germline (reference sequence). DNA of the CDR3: TGTGCCAGCAGCTTAAGACCCCTTATGACAGGGGCGGCTAATGAAAAACTGTTTTTT. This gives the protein CASSLRPLMTGAANEKLFF.

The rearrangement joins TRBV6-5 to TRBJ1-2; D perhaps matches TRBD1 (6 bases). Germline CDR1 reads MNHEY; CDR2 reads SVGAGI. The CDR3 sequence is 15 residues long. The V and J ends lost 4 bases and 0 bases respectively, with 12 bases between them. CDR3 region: CASSSPGQPNYGYTF. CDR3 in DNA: TGTGCCAGCAGTTCCCCCGGACAGCCTAACTATGGCTACACCTTC.

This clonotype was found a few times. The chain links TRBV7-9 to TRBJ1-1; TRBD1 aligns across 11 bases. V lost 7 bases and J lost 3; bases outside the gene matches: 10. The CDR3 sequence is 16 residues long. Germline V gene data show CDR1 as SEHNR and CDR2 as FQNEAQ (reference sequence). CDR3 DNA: TGTGCCAGCACGCCGGGACAGGGGGTGAGGGACACTGAAGCTTTCTTT. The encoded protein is CASTPGQGVRDTEAFF.

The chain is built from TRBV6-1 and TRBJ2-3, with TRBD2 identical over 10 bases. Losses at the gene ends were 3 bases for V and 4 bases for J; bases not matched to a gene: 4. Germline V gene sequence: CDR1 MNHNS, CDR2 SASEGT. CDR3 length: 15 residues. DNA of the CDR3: TGTGCCAGCAGTGAGGCTAGCGGGGGCTCAGATACGCAGTATTTT. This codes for CASSEASGGSDTQYF.

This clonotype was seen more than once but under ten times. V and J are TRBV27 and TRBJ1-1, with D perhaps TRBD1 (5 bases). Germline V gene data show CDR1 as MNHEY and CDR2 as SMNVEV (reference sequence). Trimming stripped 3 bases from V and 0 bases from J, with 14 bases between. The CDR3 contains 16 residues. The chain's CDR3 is CASSFSDRLMNTEAFF. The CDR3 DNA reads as TGTGCCAGCAGTTTCAGCGACAGACTCATGAACACTGAAGCTTTCTTT.

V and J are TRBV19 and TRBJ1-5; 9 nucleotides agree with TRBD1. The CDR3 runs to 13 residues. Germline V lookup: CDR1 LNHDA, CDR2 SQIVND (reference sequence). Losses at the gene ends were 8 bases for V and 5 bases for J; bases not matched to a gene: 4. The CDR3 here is CASAGTGHQPQHF. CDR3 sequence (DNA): TGTGCCAGTGCCGGGACAGGGCATCAGCCCCAGCATTTT.

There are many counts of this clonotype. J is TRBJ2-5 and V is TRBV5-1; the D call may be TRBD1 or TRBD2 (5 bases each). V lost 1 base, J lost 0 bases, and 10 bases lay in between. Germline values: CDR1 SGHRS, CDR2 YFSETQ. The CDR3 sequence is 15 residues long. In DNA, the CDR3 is TGCGCCAGCAGCTTGTATGGGGGTAACCAAGAGACCCAGTACTTC. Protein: CASSLYGGNQETQYF.

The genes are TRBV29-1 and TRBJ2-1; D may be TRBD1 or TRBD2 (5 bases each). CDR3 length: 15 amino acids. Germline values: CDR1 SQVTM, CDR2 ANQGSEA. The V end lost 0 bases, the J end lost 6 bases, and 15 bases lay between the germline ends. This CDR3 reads CSVEDHGDPPNEQFF. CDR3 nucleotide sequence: TGCAGCGTTGAAGATCACGGGGACCCCCCCAATGAGCAGTTCTTC.

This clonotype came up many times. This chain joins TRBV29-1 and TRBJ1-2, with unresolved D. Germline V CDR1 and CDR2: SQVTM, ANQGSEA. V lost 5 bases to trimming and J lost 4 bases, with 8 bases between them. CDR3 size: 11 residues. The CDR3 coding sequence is TGCAGCGTTATCGGGAGCTATGGCTACACCTTC. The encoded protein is CSVIGSYGYTF.

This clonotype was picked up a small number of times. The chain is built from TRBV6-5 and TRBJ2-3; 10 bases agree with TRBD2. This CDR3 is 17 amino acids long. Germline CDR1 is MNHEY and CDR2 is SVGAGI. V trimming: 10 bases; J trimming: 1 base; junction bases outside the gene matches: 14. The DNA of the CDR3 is TGTGCCACCGGCCCGGTACTAGCGGGAAAACGCACAGATACGCAGTATTTT. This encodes CATGPVLAGKRTDTQYF.